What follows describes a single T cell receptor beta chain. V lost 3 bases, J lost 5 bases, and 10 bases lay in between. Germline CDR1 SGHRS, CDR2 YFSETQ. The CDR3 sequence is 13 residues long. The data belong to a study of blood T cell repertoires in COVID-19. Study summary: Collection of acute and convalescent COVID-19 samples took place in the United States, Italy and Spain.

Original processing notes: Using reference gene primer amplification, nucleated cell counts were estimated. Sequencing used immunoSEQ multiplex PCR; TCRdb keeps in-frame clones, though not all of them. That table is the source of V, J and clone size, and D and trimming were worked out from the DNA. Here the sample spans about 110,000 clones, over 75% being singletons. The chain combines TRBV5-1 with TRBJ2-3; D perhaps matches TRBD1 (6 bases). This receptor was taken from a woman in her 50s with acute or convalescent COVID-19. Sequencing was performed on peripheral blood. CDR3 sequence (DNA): TGCGCCAGCAGCTCGCAAGGGGGAGATACGCAGTATTTT. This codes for CASSSQGGDTQYF.